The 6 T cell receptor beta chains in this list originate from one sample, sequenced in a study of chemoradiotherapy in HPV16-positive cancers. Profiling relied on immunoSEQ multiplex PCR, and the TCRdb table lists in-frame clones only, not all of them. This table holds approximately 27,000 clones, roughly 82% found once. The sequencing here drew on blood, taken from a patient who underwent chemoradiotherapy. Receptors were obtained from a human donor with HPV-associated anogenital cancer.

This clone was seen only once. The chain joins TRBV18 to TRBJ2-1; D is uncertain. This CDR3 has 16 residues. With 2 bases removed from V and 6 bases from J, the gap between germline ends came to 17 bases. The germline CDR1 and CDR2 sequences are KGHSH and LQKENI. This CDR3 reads CASSPSSDSKPNEQFF. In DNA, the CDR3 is TGTGCCAGCTCACCATCAAGTGACTCCAAGCCCAATGAGCAGTTCTTC.

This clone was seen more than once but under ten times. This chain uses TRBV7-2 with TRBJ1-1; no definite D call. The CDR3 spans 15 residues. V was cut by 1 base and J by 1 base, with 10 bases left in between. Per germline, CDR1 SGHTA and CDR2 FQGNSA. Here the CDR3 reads CASSLVQAPNTEAFF. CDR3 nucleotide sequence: TGTGCCAGCAGCTTAGTTCAGGCTCCGAACACTGAAGCTTTCTTT.

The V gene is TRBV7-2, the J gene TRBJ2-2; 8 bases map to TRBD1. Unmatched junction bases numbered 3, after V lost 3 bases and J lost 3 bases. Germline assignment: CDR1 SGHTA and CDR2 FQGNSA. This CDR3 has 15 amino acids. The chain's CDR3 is CASSFSTGDTGELFF. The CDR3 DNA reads TGTGCCAGCAGCTTCTCGACAGGGGACACCGGGGAGCTGTTTTTT.

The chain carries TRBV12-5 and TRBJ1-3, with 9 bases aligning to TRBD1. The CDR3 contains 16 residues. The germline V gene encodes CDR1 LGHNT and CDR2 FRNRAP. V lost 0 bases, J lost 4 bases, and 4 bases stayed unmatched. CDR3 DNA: TGTGCTAGTGGTTTGGTACAGGGGGCAGGAGGAAACACCATATATTTT. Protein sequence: CASGLVQGAGGNTIYF.

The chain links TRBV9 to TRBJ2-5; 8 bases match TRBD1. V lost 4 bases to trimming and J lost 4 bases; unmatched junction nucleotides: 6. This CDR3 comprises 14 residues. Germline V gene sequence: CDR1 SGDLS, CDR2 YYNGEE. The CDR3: CASSSGGRGETQYF. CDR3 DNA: TGTGCCAGCAGCTCAGGGGGCAGGGGAGAGACCCAGTACTTC.

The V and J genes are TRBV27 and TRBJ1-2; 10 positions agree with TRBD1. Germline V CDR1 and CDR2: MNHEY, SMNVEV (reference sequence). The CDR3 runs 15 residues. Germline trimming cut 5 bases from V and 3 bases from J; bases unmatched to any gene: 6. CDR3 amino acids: CASSPRQGADYGYTF. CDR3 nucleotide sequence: TGTGCCAGCAGTCCTAGACAGGGGGCTGACTATGGCTACACCTTC.